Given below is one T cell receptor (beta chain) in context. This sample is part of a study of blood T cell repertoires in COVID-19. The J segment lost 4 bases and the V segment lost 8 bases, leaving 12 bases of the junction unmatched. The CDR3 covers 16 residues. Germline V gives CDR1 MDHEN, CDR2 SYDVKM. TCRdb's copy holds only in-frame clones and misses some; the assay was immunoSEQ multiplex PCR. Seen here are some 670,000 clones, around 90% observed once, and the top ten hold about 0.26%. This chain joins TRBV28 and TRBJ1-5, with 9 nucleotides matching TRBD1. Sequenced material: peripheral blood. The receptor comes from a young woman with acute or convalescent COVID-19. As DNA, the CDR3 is TGTGCCAGCGAAAGGGGGACAGGGCTCTCAAATCAGCCCCAGCATTTT. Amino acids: CASERGTGLSNQPQHF.